Listed here are 10 T cell receptor beta chains from one sample, sequenced in a study of T-cell memory formation after mild COVID-19 (dated by TCRdb to the early 2020s). Receptors were amplified or captured by 5' RACE. The sequencer was an Illumina NovaSeq 6000. TCRdb ran its own pipeline on the public reads, namely fastp trimming at Q25 and MiXCR clone calling, and kept in-frame beta chains. Each entry merges the rows of one CDR3 protein and shows their most common DNA and genes. The sample yields 250,000 to 350,000 distinct CDR3 sequences; 16% were counted once. Roughly 20% of the sample goes to the ten largest clones. The sample consisted of PBMCs or a T cell subset sorted from them (not recorded which). These receptors were obtained from a man between 18 and 35 years old who had mild COVID-19 (a few samples of this study predate the infection). The sample titles of this study are shuffled in the database, so cell type and time point are left out; the donor was told from shared clones.

In DNA form, the CDR3 reads TGTGCCAGCAGTGTACAGGGCGAAGCCTACGAGCAGTACTTC. This translates into CASSVQGEAYEQYF. The rearrangement joins TRBV6-5 to TRBJ2-7; D may be TRBD1 (6 bases). The CDR3 runs to 14 residues. Germline CDR1 reads MNHEY; CDR2 reads SVGAGI. The V end was cut by 5 bases, the J end by 2 bases, with 13 bases between.

This clonotype has just a few counts. This chain links TRBV6-1 with TRBJ1-5; 8 bases map to TRBD1. The length of the CDR3 is 15 residues. V lost 5 bases to trimming and J lost 3 bases; unmatched junction nucleotides: 6. CDR1 MNHNS and CDR2 SASEGT come from the germline V gene. The CDR3 spells CASSSGTGLNQPQHF. In DNA form, the CDR3 reads TGTGCCAGCAGTTCCGGGACAGGCCTCAATCAGCCCCAGCATTTT.

The V and J genes are TRBV7-9 and TRBJ2-3; 16 bases are shared with TRBD2. V lost 4 bases to trimming and J lost 0 bases; unmatched junction nucleotides: 7. Looked up from germline, CDR1 is SEHNR and CDR2 is FQNEAQ (reference sequence). This CDR3 comprises 19 residues. The CDR3 DNA sequence: TGTGCCAGCAGCTCTTGGCCGGGACTAGCGGGGGGGAGCACAGATACGCAGTATTTT. Translated: CASSSWPGLAGGSTDTQYF.

This clonotype was detected a few times. The chain uses TRBV7-6 and TRBJ2-5; 8 positions agree with TRBD2. Germline V gene data show CDR1 as SGHVS and CDR2 as FNYEAQ. Trimming cost V 7 bases and J 5 bases; bases outside gene matches: 12. This CDR3 is built from 15 residues. CDR3 residues: CASIPPGGAWETQYF. The CDR3 DNA follows: TGTGCCAGCATTCCCCCCGGGGGGGCCTGGGAGACCCAGTACTTC. Using reference TRBV7-6 and TRBJ2-5 for the parts outside the CDR3, the full variable domain is GAGVSQSPRYKVTKRGQDVALRCDPISGHVSLYWYRQALGQGPEFLTYFNYEAQQDKSGLPNDRFSAERPEGSISTLTIQRTEQRDSAMYRCASIPPGGAWETQYFGPGTRLLVL.

This clonotype was observed many times. The chain employs TRBV5-1 and TRBJ2-3; 8 bases are shared with TRBD1. With 4 bases clipped from V and 0 bases from J, the junction kept 7 bases outside the gene matches. This CDR3 is built from 16 residues. Germline V gene sequence: CDR1 SGHRS, CDR2 YFSETQ. CDR3 DNA: TGCGCCAGCAGCGTGGTCGGGACAGGAAGCACAGATACGCAGTATTTT. This gives the protein CASSVVGTGSTDTQYF.

Only a few counts were recorded for this clonotype. The chain couples TRBV20-1 to TRBJ1-2, with D unresolved. The CDR3 totals 14 residues. The V gene lost 6 bases and the J gene lost 2 bases, with 16 bases spanning the gap. The germline V gene encodes CDR1 DFQATT and CDR2 SNEGSKA (reference sequence). The CDR3 loop reads CSALTSLGNYGYTF. In DNA, the CDR3 is TGCAGTGCATTGACATCACTGGGCAACTATGGCTACACCTTC.

This clonotype has just a few counts. This rearrangement joins TRBV7-2 to TRBJ2-2, with D possibly called TRBD1 or TRBD2 (5 bases each). This CDR3 is 16 amino acids long. V lost 6 bases and J lost 6, with 20 bases in between. Germline values: CDR1 SGHTA, CDR2 FQGNSA. The CDR3 here is CASSTRRLRGSGELFF. The CDR3 DNA reads as TGTGCCAGCAGTACCAGACGGTTACGGGGCTCCGGGGAGCTGTTTTTT.

A few counts support this clonotype. The genes are TRBV7-3 and TRBJ1-6; D remains unclear. Germline V lookup: CDR1 SGHTA, CDR2 FQGTGA. The CDR3 totals 14 residues. V was cut by 4 bases and J by 9 bases, with 13 bases left in between. CDR3 residues: CASSSGPNGSPLHF. The CDR3 nucleotides read TGTGCCAGCAGCTCCGGGCCCAATGGTTCACCCCTCCACTTT. The full variable domain, in which reference TRBV7-3 and TRBJ1-6 provide the parts outside the CDR3, is GAGVSQTPSNKVTEKGKYVELRCDPISGHTALYWYRQSLGQGPEFLIYFQGTGAADDSGLPNDRFFAVRPEGSVSTLKIQRTERGDSAVYLCASSSGPNGSPLHFGNGTRLTVT.

The gene calls are TRBV7-8 and TRBJ2-1; 7 bases agree with TRBD2. Unmatched junction bases numbered 7, after V lost 5 bases and J lost 3 bases. Germline lookup yields CDR1 SGHVS and CDR2 FQNEAQ. The CDR3 runs to 15 residues. The CDR3 sequence is CASSPGGTYYNEQFF. CDR3 bases: TGTGCCAGCAGCCCGGGGGGAACCTACTACAATGAGCAGTTCTTC.

A few counts support this clonotype. V usage is TRBV6-5 and J usage is TRBJ1-5; D is ambiguous. The CDR3 is 15 residues long. V was cut by 0 bases and J by 1 base, with 7 bases left in between. Germline CDR1 and CDR2: MNHEY and SVGAGI. CDR3 sequence (DNA): TGTGCCAGCAGTTACTCGAGCCAGAGCAATCAGCCCCAGCATTTT. Translation: CASSYSSQSNQPQHF.